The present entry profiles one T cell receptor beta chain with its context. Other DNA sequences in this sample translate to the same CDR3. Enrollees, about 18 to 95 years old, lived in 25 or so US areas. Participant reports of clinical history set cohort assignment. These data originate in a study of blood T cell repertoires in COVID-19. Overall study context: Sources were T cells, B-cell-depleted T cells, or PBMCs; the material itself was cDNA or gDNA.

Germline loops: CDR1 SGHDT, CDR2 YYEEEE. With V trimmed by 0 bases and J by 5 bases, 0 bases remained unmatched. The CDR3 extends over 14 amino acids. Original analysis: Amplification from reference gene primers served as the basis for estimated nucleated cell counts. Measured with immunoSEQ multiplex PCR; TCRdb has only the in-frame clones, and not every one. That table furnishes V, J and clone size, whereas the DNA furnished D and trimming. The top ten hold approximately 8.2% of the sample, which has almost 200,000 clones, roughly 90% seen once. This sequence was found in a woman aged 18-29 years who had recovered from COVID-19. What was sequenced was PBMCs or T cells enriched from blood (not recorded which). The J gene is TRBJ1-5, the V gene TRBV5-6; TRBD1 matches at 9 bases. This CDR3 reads CASSLGTGDQPQHF. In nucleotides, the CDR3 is TGTGCCAGCAGCTTGGGGACAGGGGATCAGCCCCAGCATTTT.